This T cell receptor (beta chain) is drawn from a study of blood T cell repertoires in COVID-19. Background on the study: Sources were T cells, B-cell-depleted T cells, or PBMCs; the material itself was cDNA or gDNA.

Germline loops: CDR1 LGHDT, CDR2 YNNKEL (reference sequence). The trim removed 3 bases at V and 3 bases at J, leaving 10 bases unmatched. This CDR3 region has 17 residues. This clone was recorded only once. As originally analysed: Reference gene primer amplification yielded estimated nucleated cell counts. Produced via immunoSEQ multiplex PCR; TCRdb's table is partial and in-frame only. V and J calls and clone size are as listed in that table; D and trimming were resolved from the DNA. The sample lists 150,000 to 170,000 clones; about 86% were seen once. The study drew participants aged about 18 to 89 years from 20 to 30 US areas. Donors of Cohort 3 who recovered were those that had two negative PCRs, clearance, or symptom resolution.

Sequenced sample: PBMCs or T cells enriched from blood (not recorded which). The origin of this receptor is a man aged 50 or older who had recovered from COVID-19. The J gene is TRBJ2-1, the V gene TRBV3-1 (or the pseudogene TRBV3-2); 8 positions agree with TRBD2. The chain's CDR3 is CASSHGGGRGVYNEQFF. DNA of the CDR3: TGTGCCAGCAGCCACGGAGGCGGGCGGGGGGTCTACAATGAGCAGTTCTTC.